This T cell receptor beta chain was obtained from a study of T cell repertoires in cytomegalovirus infection. Study context: Matching HLA type, along with CMV infection, was indicated by public TCR beta signatures. The study, taken as a whole, reports: Accumulated public TCR beta family frequency recognized individuals carrying CMV together with the relevant HLA. Dominating the ex vivo response were HLA-C-restricted CMV-specific TCR beta clonotypes.

Looked up from germline, CDR1 is GTSNPN and CDR2 is SVGIG (reference sequence). Losses at the gene ends were 1 base for V and 2 bases for J; bases not matched to a gene: 1. The CDR3 consists of 14 residues. In the case of this clonotype: Its antigen is unidentified.

TCRdb re-called the reads with MiXCR, one entry per CDR3 protein. The sample consists of around 490,000 distinct CDR3 sequences, around 27% of them appearing once. This rearrangement joins TRBV30 to TRBJ1-5, with 8 bases aligning to TRBD1. This TCR was recovered from a human donor in good health (CMV status not recorded). Some clones in this sample may be carry-over from other donors' samples. Sequencing was carried out using PBMCs. The CDR3 DNA reads TGTGCCTGGAGTGGGGGACAGGGCAATCAGCCCCAGCATTTT. Translation gives CAWSGGQGNQPQHF.